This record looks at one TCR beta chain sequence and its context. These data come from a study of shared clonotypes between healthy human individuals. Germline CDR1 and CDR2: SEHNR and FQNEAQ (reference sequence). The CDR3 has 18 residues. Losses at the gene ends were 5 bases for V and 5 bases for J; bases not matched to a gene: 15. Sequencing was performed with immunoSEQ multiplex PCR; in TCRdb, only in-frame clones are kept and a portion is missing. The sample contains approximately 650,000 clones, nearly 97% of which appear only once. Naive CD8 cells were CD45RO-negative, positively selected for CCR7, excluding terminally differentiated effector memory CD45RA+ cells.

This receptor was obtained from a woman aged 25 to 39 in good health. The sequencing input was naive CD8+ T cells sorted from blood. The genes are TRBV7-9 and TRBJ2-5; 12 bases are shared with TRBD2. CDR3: CASSPLASGREVVETQYF. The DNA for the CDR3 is TGTGCCAGCAGCCCCCTGGCTAGCGGGAGGGAGGTGGTCGAGACCCAGTACTTC.